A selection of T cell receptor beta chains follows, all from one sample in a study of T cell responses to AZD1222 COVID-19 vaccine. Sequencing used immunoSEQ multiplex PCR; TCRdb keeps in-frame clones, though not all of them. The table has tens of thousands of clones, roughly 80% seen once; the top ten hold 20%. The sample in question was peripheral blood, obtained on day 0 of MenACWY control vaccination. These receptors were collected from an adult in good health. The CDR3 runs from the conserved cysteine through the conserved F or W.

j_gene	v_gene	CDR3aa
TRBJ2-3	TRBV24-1	CATSRQGITDTQYF
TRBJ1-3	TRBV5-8	CASSFWKGTSGNTIYF
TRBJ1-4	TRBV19	CASSIMGAEKLFF
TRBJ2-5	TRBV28	CASSFRTGRIGKTQYF
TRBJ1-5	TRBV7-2	CASSKSNQPQHF
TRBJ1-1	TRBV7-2	CASIIFRGGTEAFF
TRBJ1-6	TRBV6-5	CATTAGANSPLHF
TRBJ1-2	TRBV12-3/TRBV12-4	CASSFRGGYGYTF
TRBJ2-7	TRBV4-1	CASSQSSGSYEQYF
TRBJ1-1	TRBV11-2	CASSLGTGTNTEAFF
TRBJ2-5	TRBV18	CASSPPLPQETQYF
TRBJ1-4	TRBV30	CAWSARLSGEKLFF
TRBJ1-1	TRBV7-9	CASSPRGQSTEAFF
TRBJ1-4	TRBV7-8	CASSYGEGYEKLFF
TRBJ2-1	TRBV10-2	CASSELGQGFGNEQFF
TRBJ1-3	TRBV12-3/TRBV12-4	CASSLGNTIYF
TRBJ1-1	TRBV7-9	CASRLFPHPEAFF
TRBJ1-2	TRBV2	CASSEGQGSFGYTF
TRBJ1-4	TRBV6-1	CASSEQAQDGEKLFF
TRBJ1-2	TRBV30	CAWIWTGARGGYTF
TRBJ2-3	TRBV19	CASSREAWGTDTQYF
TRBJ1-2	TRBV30	CAWSHGTGATGDGYTF
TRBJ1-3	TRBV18	CASSVDGTGNGNTIYF
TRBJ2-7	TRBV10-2	CASSGTRREGYEQYF
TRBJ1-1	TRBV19	CASSRKGQGSGRDTEAFF
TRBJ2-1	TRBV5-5	CASSLSGLAGDEQFF
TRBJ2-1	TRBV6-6	CASSFRGTRNNEQFF
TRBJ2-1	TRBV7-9	CASSLTGGRAGWNEQFF
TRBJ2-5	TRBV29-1	CSAQRSSGETQYF
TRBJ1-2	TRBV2	CASSDRDRPYGYTF
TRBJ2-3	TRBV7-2	CASSSRGPGGTDTQYF
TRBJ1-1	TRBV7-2	CASSLPTRVNTEAFF
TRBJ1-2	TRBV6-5	CASRGQVDTNYGYTF
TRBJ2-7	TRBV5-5	CASSLKLQVSYEQYF
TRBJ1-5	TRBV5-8	CASSLVFATFGQPQHF
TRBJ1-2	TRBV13	CASTITLRTVGTGKIYGYTF
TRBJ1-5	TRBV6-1	CASSKAGGFNQPQHF
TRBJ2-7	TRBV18	CASSLSGTADEQYF
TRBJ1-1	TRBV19	CASHPAGAWTEAFF
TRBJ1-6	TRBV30	CACRVGTNSPLHF
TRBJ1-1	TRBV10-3	CASRGGRGLMNTEAFF
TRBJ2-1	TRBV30	CAWSSSSTGSSYNEQFF
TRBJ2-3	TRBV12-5	CASGSLIGTSGGATDTQYF
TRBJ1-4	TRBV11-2	CASSLGVGTVNEKLFF
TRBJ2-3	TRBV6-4	CASSEASGMDTDTQYF
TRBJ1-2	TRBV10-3	CAISESTDGYTF
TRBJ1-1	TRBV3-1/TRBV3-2	CASSQTTGGTEAFF
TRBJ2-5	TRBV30	CACTWGLLGETQYF
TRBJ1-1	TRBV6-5	CASSYWGENTEAFF
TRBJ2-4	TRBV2	CASSVGRPNIQYF
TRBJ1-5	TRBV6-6	CASSYGQGSNQPQHF
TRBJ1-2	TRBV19	CASSPTGGHGYTF
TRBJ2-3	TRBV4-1	CASSQVTDTQYF
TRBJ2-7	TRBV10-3	CAISEGTSIDEQYF
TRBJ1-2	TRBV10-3	CAISESKGARANYGYTF